These 23 T cell receptor beta chains originate from one sample sequenced in a study of PD-1 blockade in classical Hodgkin lymphoma. Repertoires were generated with immunoSEQ multiplex PCR, while TCRdb's copy carries only in-frame clones and drops some. The sample yields 2,700 or so clones, 60% to 80% seen once. The time point was: cycle 4 day 1 (C4D1), after around six weeks of nivolumab. All patients experienced relapse after autologous stem cell transplantation, and brentuximab vedotin exposure was variable. The investigators isolated CD8+ T cells from thawed PBMCs using magnetic negative selection. The material was CD8+ T cells from blood, obtained before the fourth cycle of nivolumab. Receptors originate from a human donor with classical Hodgkin lymphoma.

The rearrangement links TRBV11-2 to TRBJ2-7; 7 bases are a match to TRBD2. Trimming removed 4 bases from V and 4 bases from J; junction bases left unmatched: 7. CDR3 size: 14 residues. The germline V gene encodes CDR1 SGHAT and CDR2 FQNNGV. The DNA for the CDR3 is TGTGCCAGCAGCTCCCTAGCGGAAGTTTACGAGCAGTACTTC. Its protein is CASSSLAEVYEQYF. The variable domain in full, completed from reference TRBV11-2 and TRBJ2-7, reads EAGVAQSPRYKIIEKRQSVAFWCNPISGHATLYWYQQILGQGPKLLIQFQNNGVVDDSQLPKDRFSAERLKGVDSTLKIQPAKLEDSAVYLCASSSLAEVYEQYFGPGTRLTVT.

The genes are TRBV30 and TRBJ2-7, with a possible D match to TRBD2 (6 bases). Germline loops: CDR1 GTSNPN, CDR2 SVGIG (reference sequence). The CDR3 has 14 residues. V was shortened by 3 bases and J by 5 bases, with 17 bases between the two germline ends. CDR3: CAWSVDGGGNEQYF. CDR3 nucleotide sequence: TGTGCCTGGAGCGTGGACGGGGGAGGCAACGAGCAGTACTTC.

The chain has TRBV7-3 and TRBJ2-2; 7 positions agree with TRBD2. The ends lost 6 bases at V and 5 bases at J; junction bases unmatched: 9. Germline values: CDR1 SGHTA, CDR2 FQGTGA. CDR3 length: 15 residues. The CDR3 bases are TGTGCCAGCAGTACGACGGGGAGGGATACCGGGGAGCTGTTTTTT. It specifies CASSTTGRDTGELFF.

The CDR3 nucleotides are TGTGCCAGCAGCTTAGGGACAGGGGGACCCCTGTCCTACGAGCAGTACTTC. As protein: CASSLGTGGPLSYEQYF. The chain combines TRBV11-2 with TRBJ2-7; TRBD1 matches at 10 bases. From germline, CDR1 is SGHAT and CDR2 FQNNGV. This CDR3 is 17 amino acids long. The J segment lost 1 base and the V segment lost 1 base, leaving 7 bases of the junction unmatched.

The rearrangement joins TRBV2 to TRBJ2-3; 7 nucleotides line up with TRBD2. Germline V gene data show CDR1 as SNHLY and CDR2 as FYNNEI. The CDR3 is made up of 16 amino acids. Trimming at V came to 6 bases and at J to 2 bases, leaving 11 bases not matched to a gene. The CDR3 reads CASSRAGERDTDTQYF. The CDR3 DNA is TGTGCCAGCAGCCGGGCGGGAGAGCGGGACACAGATACGCAGTATTTT.

The chain combines TRBV30 with TRBJ2-1; 10 bases are a match to TRBD2. Germline V gene sequence: CDR1 GTSNPN, CDR2 SVGIG (reference sequence). V shed 3 bases, J shed 4 bases, and the junction held 6 bases outside the gene matches. The CDR3 is 15 amino acids. The CDR3 DNA follows: TGTGCCTGGAGGTTCGGGACTAGCGATTACAATGAGCAGTTCTTC. This encodes CAWRFGTSDYNEQFF. The variable domain in full, with the rest retrieved from reference TRBV30 and TRBJ2-1, is SQTIHQWPATLVQPVGSPLSLECTVEGTSNPNLYWYRQAAGRGLQLLFYSVGIGQISSEVPQNLSASRPQDRQFILSSKKLLLSDSGFYLCAWRFGTSDYNEQFFGPGTRLTVL.

This clone was detected only a few times. V gene TRBV5-1 combines with J gene TRBJ1-1; 7 bases are shared with TRBD1. Germline V gene sequence: CDR1 SGHRS, CDR2 YFSETQ. The ends lost 3 bases at V and 3 bases at J; junction bases unmatched: 14. The CDR3 is 17 residues long. CDR3 DNA: TGCGCCAGCAGCTCCGGATTCGGACAGGCGGGAGACACTGAAGCTTTCTTT. Its protein is CASSSGFGQAGDTEAFF.

The chain links TRBV13 to TRBJ2-7; weak D call: TRBD1 (6 bases). The germline V gene encodes CDR1 PRHDT and CDR2 FYEKMQ (reference sequence). The length of the CDR3 is 12 residues. Deletions cut 2 bases from V and 6 bases from J, with 8 bases between. CDR3 nucleotide sequence: TGTGCCAGCAGCTTACAGGGGCCCGAGCAGTACTTC. It translates to CASSLQGPEQYF.

The rearrangement joins TRBV5-1 to TRBJ2-7, with 9 bases aligning to TRBD1. The CDR3 is made up of 16 amino acids. J was trimmed by 0 bases and V by 0 bases; bases with no gene match: 4. CDR1 is SGHRS and CDR2 is YFSETQ in the germline V gene. The CDR3 here is CASSLGDRDPSYEQYF. In nucleotides, the CDR3 is TGCGCCAGCAGCTTGGGGGACAGGGACCCCTCCTACGAGCAGTACTTC. Looking up the rest from reference TRBV5-1 and TRBJ2-7 gives the full variable domain: KAGVTQTPRYLIKTRGQQVTLSCSPISGHRSVSWYQQTPGQGLQFLFEYFSETQRNKGNFPGRFSGRQFSNSRSEMNVSTLELGDSALYLCASSLGDRDPSYEQYFGPGTRLTVT.

This clone is large (0.1 to 1%) by share. The CDR3 nucleotides are TGTGCCAGCACCCTTAAAGGGAACTTCTCTTGCGAGCAGTACTTC. It translates to CASTLKGNFSCEQYF. The chain links TRBV7-7 to TRBJ2-7; D gene ambiguous. CDR1 is SSHAT, CDR2 FNYEAQ, per germline (reference sequence). This CDR3 contains 15 residues. Between the trimmed V and J ends, which lost 7 bases and 6 bases, there was a span of 22 bases. The full variable domain, rest sourced from reference TRBV7-7 and TRBJ2-7, is GAGVSQSPRYKVTKRGQDVTLRCDPISSHATLYWYQQALGQGPEFLTYFNYEAQPDKSGLPSDRFSAERPEGSISTLTIQRTEQRDSAMYRCASTLKGNFSCEQYFGPGTRLTVT.

This chain joins TRBV6-4 and TRBJ2-1; the D is unclear. Trimming pared 0 bases from V and 0 bases from J, leaving 9 bases between. This CDR3 has 16 amino acids. Germline V CDR1 and CDR2: MRHNA, SNTAGT. The CDR3 coding sequence is TGTGCCAGCAGTGACTCTTCGGTGAGCTCCTACAATGAGCAGTTCTTC. As protein: CASSDSSVSSYNEQFF.

V gene TRBV28 combines with J gene TRBJ2-1, with 8 bases matching TRBD2. V was clipped by 5 bases and J by 0 bases; unmatched bases: 6. The germline V gene has CDR1 MDHEN and CDR2 SYDVKM. This CDR3 has 16 amino acids. CDR3 in amino acids: CASSPLAGPSYNEQFF. In DNA, the CDR3 is TGTGCCAGCAGTCCATTAGCGGGACCCTCCTACAATGAGCAGTTCTTC.

This clone was recorded a few times. The V and J genes are TRBV30 and TRBJ2-2; D gene unclear. CDR1 and CDR2 from the germline V gene are GTSNPN and SVGIG (reference sequence). The CDR3 totals 13 residues. Trimming stripped 2 bases from V and 2 bases from J, with 6 bases between. The CDR3 loop is CAWSILNTGELFF. The CDR3 DNA reads TGTGCCTGGAGTATCCTTAACACCGGGGAGCTGTTTTTT. The full variable domain, its missing parts supplied by reference TRBV30 and TRBJ2-2, is SQTIHQWPATLVQPVGSPLSLECTVEGTSNPNLYWYRQAAGRGLQLLFYSVGIGQISSEVPQNLSASRPQDRQFILSSKKLLLSDSGFYLCAWSILNTGELFFGEGSRLTVL.

The chain couples TRBV28 to TRBJ1-1; D unclear. The V end lost 6 bases, the J end lost 6 bases, and 14 bases lay between the germline ends. Germline lookup yields CDR1 MDHEN and CDR2 SYDVKM. CDR3 length equals 13 residues. The CDR3 here is CASRPDTWAEAFF. As DNA, the CDR3 is TGTGCCAGCAGGCCCGATACGTGGGCTGAAGCTTTCTTT.

The chain joins TRBV7-9 to TRBJ2-7; 9 positions agree with TRBD2. CDR1 is SEHNR and CDR2 is FQNEAQ in the germline V gene (reference sequence). This CDR3 region has 14 residues. Trimming removed 4 bases from V and 4 bases from J; junction bases left unmatched: 5. The DNA for the CDR3 is TGTGCCAGCAGCTACAAGCGGGGGGATTACGAGCAGTACTTC. It encodes CASSYKRGDYEQYF.

This chain connects TRBV28 to TRBJ1-4, with D perhaps matching TRBD1 (5 bases). This CDR3 spans 14 amino acids. CDR1 and CDR2 (germline): MDHEN, SYDVKM. V dropped 3 bases and J dropped 7 bases, with 12 bases sitting between them. The CDR3 protein is CASSFWGVGEKLFF. CDR3 DNA: TGTGCCAGCAGTTTTTGGGGGGTGGGTGAAAAACTGTTTTTT. Using reference TRBV28 and TRBJ1-4 for the parts outside the CDR3, the full variable domain is DVKVTQSSRYLVKRTGEKVFLECVQDMDHENMFWYRQDPGLGLRLIYFSYDVKMKEKGDIPEGYSVSREKKERFSLILESASTNQTSMYLCASSFWGVGEKLFFGSGTQLSVL.

This chain connects TRBV27 to TRBJ2-7; TRBD2 agrees at 9 bases. The CDR3 has 14 amino acids. V lost 6 bases, J lost 3 bases, and 6 bases stayed unmatched. Germline V lookup: CDR1 MNHEY, CDR2 SMNVEV (reference sequence). The CDR3 is CASSSTSGFYEQYF. The CDR3 DNA is TGTGCCAGCAGCTCGACTAGCGGATTCTACGAGCAGTACTTC.

The rearrangement links TRBV6-6 to TRBJ1-2; TRBD1 matches at 11 bases. V gave up 5 bases and J gave up 8 bases; unmatched junction bases: 13. In germline, CDR1 is MNHNY, CDR2 SVGAGI (reference sequence). This CDR3 contains 16 residues. The CDR3 sequence is CASSPQSWTGGSGYTF. The DNA for the CDR3 is TGTGCCAGCAGTCCCCAGAGTTGGACAGGGGGCTCAGGCTACACCTTC.

The chain couples TRBV6-1 to TRBJ1-1; 7 nucleotides line up with TRBD1. V was clipped by 6 bases and J by 7 bases; unmatched bases: 8. CDR3 length: 13 residues. Germline loops: CDR1 MNHNS, CDR2 SASEGT. The CDR3 here is CASSPTGRDEAFF. The CDR3 DNA sequence: TGTGCCAGCAGCCCGACAGGGAGAGATGAAGCTTTCTTT.

The chain is built from TRBV2 and TRBJ2-2; D gene unclear. CDR3 length: 12 residues. Trimming stripped 4 bases from V and 4 bases from J, with 4 bases between. Germline values: CDR1 SNHLY, CDR2 FYNNEI. In DNA, the CDR3 is TGTGCCAGCAGTGTTGGCACCGGGGAGCTGTTTTTT. Encoded protein: CASSVGTGELFF.

This chain links TRBV6-1 with TRBJ2-2, with TRBD2 as a possible D gene (5 bases). The CDR3 has 15 residues. Germline-derived CDR1 and CDR2 are MNHNS and SASEGT. Deletions cut 6 bases from V and 1 base from J, with 12 bases between. The CDR3 loop reads CASRPDWENTGELFF. In DNA form, the CDR3 reads TGTGCCAGCAGGCCGGACTGGGAGAACACCGGGGAGCTGTTTTTT.

This chain joins TRBV19 and TRBJ2-3; 9 bases map to TRBD2. The germline V gene has CDR1 LNHDA and CDR2 SQIVND (reference sequence). V was clipped by 6 bases and J by 6 bases; unmatched bases: 7. This CDR3 is 14 amino acids long. The CDR3 nucleotides read TGTGCCAGTAGGTGGCTAGCGGGAACTGATACGCAGTATTTT. Its translation: CASRWLAGTDTQYF.

The J gene is TRBJ2-2, the V gene TRBV6-1; D remains ambiguous. This CDR3 region has 16 residues. V was pared by 2 bases and J by 3 bases, with 13 bases between. CDR1 and CDR2 (germline): MNHNS, SASEGT. The CDR3 nucleotides read TGTGCCAGCAGTGAACGAGTGGGCCGGGACACCGGGGAGCTGTTTTTT. This codes for CASSERVGRDTGELFF.